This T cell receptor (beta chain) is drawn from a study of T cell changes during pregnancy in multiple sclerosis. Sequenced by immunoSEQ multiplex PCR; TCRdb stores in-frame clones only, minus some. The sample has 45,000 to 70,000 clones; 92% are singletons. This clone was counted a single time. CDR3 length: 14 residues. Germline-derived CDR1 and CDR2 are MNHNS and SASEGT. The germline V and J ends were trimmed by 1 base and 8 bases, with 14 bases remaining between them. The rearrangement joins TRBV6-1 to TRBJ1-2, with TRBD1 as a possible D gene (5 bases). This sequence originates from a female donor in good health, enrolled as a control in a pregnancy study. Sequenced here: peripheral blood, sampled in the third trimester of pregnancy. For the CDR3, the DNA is TGTGCCAGCAGTGAAGGCGGCCAGGGCCGAGGCTACACCTTC. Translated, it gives CASSEGGQGRGYTF.